A selection of T cell receptor beta chains follows, all from one sample in a study of blood T cell repertoires in COVID-19. Sequencing was performed with immunoSEQ multiplex PCR; in TCRdb, only in-frame clones are kept and a portion is missing. This sample has tens of thousands of clones, with less than 95% found just once. Sequenced input: peripheral blood. Source of these receptors: a human donor with active COVID-19. The donor label of this sample is uncertain. Each CDR3 is given with its conserved first and last residue. Each record gives: V gene, D gene, clone size, J gene, CDR3 length, CDR3 DNA, CDR3 protein. D genes are given only for firm matches. Clone size is given for some rows only: seen once, a few or many times, or a class if the clone is expanded.

TRBV12-5	TRBD2	once	TRBJ2-6	19	TGTGCTAGTGGTTCGGACAAACGGGGGGGCGGCTCTGGGGCCAACGTCCTGACTTTC	CASGSDKRGGGSGANVLTF
TRBV7-8	TRBD1	-	TRBJ2-2	14	TGTGCCAGCAGTCGGACAGGGGTTCCCGGGGAGCTGTTTTTT	CASSRTGVPGELFF
TRBV19	TRBD1	-	TRBJ2-7	17	TGTGCCAGTAGTATAAGGACCGGGACAGAAACCACCTACGAGCAGTACTTC	CASSIRTGTETTYEQYF
TRBV28	TRBD2	-	TRBJ2-1	14	TGTGCCAGCGGCGGCGGGGGGAGGCACAATGAGCAGTTCTTC	CASGGGGRHNEQFF
TRBV13	TRBD1	-	TRBJ2-7	13	TGTGCCAGCAGCCCCTGGACAGGGGGCGAGCAGTACTTC	CASSPWTGGEQYF
TRBV7-2	-	-	TRBJ2-4	15	TGTGCCAGCAGCCCCGCCGGACAGGGAGGGAACATTCAGTACTTC	CASSPAGQGGNIQYF
TRBV18	-	-	TRBJ1-1	16	TGTGCCAGCTCACAGGAGTTGAAAGCCGGGAACACTGAAGCTTTCTTT	CASSQELKAGNTEAFF
TRBV15	TRBD2	-	TRBJ2-3	15	TGTGCCACCAGCGAAACCGGGGGGGCCGTAGATACGCAGTATTTT	CATSETGGAVDTQYF
TRBV28	TRBD1	-	TRBJ1-4	15	TGTGCCAGCAGTTTCCAGGGGGCGACTAATGAAAAACTGTTTTTT	CASSFQGATNEKLFF
TRBV2	TRBD2	-	TRBJ2-1	15	TGTGCCAGCAGGATAAGCGGGGGGGCCATCCATGAGCAGTTCTTC	CASRISGGAIHEQFF
TRBV6-1	-	-	TRBJ2-2	16	TGTGCCAGCAGTGAAGGAACAGGACCAGACACCGGGGAGCTGTTTTTT	CASSEGTGPDTGELFF
TRBV6-5	-	-	TRBJ1-3	15	TGTGCCAGCAGTTATAGTGGTGGAGGGGGAAACACCATATATTTT	CASSYSGGGGNTIYF
TRBV4-1	TRBD2	-	TRBJ2-5	15	TGCGCCAGCAGCCAACCGACTAGCGGGGAGGAGACCCAGTACTTC	CASSQPTSGEETQYF
TRBV4-2	TRBD2	-	TRBJ2-1	15	TGTGCCAGCAGCCCGCAAGCGGGGGATAGCGATGAGCAGTTCTTC	CASSPQAGDSDEQFF
TRBV3-1/TRBV3-2	-	-	TRBJ1-2	13	TGTGCCAGCAGCCAAGAACAGGGCGGTGGCTACACCTTC	CASSQEQGGGYTF
TRBV19	-	-	TRBJ1-2	11	TGTGCCTCGACAGCTAACTATGGCTACACCTTC	CASTANYGYTF
TRBV5-8	-	once	TRBJ1-5	16	TGTGCCAGCAGCCTGGCGCGGGCGGTGGGCAATCAGCCCCAGCATTTT	CASSLARAVGNQPQHF
TRBV10-3	-	-	TRBJ1-1	15	TGTGCCATCAGTGAGCAGGGAGGAAGCGGCGCTGAAGCTTTCTTT	CAISEQGGSGAEAFF
TRBV6-6	TRBD2	-	TRBJ2-1	16	TGTGCCAGCAGTTATCCCCTAGCGGGGGGGCACAATGAGCAGTTCTTC	CASSYPLAGGHNEQFF
TRBV6-5	-	-	TRBJ2-2	15	TGTGCCAGCATTAGGTCGGGACAGAACACCGGGGAGCTGTTTTTT	CASIRSGQNTGELFF
TRBV2	TRBD2	-	TRBJ2-7	14	TGTGCCAGCGGTTGGAAGCGGGGTTCCTACGAGCAGTACTTC	CASGWKRGSYEQYF
TRBV6-5	-	-	TRBJ2-3	13	TGTGCCAGCAGGCGGGACCTCACAGATACGCAGTATTTT	CASRRDLTDTQYF
TRBV7-3	TRBD1	-	TRBJ2-3	17	TGTGCCAGCAGCTTAACGGGTACAGGGGCTGCCACAGATACGCAGTATTTT	CASSLTGTGAATDTQYF
TRBV19	-	-	TRBJ1-2	14	TGTGCCAGTAGTATTCCGGGGGGAGCTGATGGCTACACCTTC	CASSIPGGADGYTF
TRBV6-1	TRBD1	-	TRBJ1-1	14	TGTGCCAGCAGTGATCGCCAGGGGGTCACTGAAGCTTTCTTT	CASSDRQGVTEAFF
TRBV7-2	-	once	TRBJ2-3	13	TGTGCCAGCAGCCCGGGGAACGGGGATACGCAGTATTTT	CASSPGNGDTQYF
TRBV19	-	-	TRBJ2-3	16	TGTGCCAGTAGTATCGCCCACCAGGGGGGTTCTGATACGCAGTATTTT	CASSIAHQGGSDTQYF
TRBV7-9	TRBD1	-	TRBJ1-5	14	TGTGCCAGCAGCCGCGACAGGGAAAATCAGCCCCAGCATTTT	CASSRDRENQPQHF
TRBV9	TRBD2	-	TRBJ2-5	15	TGTGCCAGCAGCATTAGCGGGGGGTACCAAGAGACCCAGTACTTC	CASSISGGYQETQYF
TRBV27	-	-	TRBJ2-7	13	TGTGCCAGCAGTCCCCCCCCCTATCGGGAGCAGTACTTC	CASSPPPYREQYF